This T cell receptor beta chain was recorded in a study of beta chain features in type 1 diabetes. Expressed TCRB transcripts were sequenced because the entire RNA isolate underwent reverse transcription. Only in-frame clones appear in the TCRdb table, and some are missing; sequencing was by immunoSEQ multiplex PCR. The repertoire holds about 350,000 clones, with around a fifth as singletons. In this sample, this clone turned up once. Germline assignment: CDR1 GTSNPN and CDR2 SVGIG (reference sequence). Trimming pared 4 bases from V and 3 bases from J, leaving 9 bases between. The CDR3 sequence is 13 residues long.

This TCR came from a woman younger than 30 in good health. The gene calls are TRBV30 and TRBJ1-4; D may be TRBD1 (6 bases). Sequenced input: naive CD4+ T cells from blood. The CDR3 protein is CAWTGAANEKLFF. The CDR3 nucleotides are TGTGCCTGGACAGGGGCAGCTAATGAAAAACTGTTTTTT.